A single sample is the source of the 11 T cell receptor beta chains below, sequenced in a study of blood T cell repertoires in COVID-19. Sequencing was performed with immunoSEQ multiplex PCR; in TCRdb, only in-frame clones are kept and a portion is missing. The sample records around 100,000 clones, around nine tenths being singletons. Material: peripheral blood. The receptor source for this set is a man aged 35-49 years with acute or convalescent COVID-19.

This clone was seen once. The CDR3 nucleotides read TGTGCCAGCAGTGCACAGGGTGATTCGAATGAGCAGTTCTTC. Its protein is CASSAQGDSNEQFF. The chain is built from TRBV6-4 and TRBJ2-1; D is perhaps TRBD1 (6 bases). The CDR3 length is 14 residues. CDR1 MRHNA and CDR2 SNTAGT come from the germline V gene. The V gene lost 4 bases and the J gene lost 7 bases, with 14 bases spanning the gap.

The gene calls are TRBV13 and TRBJ2-1, with D possibly TRBD2 on 6 matching bases. The CDR3 length is 14 residues. V lost 0 bases, J lost 7 bases, and 10 bases lay in between. Germline V gives CDR1 PRHDT, CDR2 FYEKMQ (reference sequence). The CDR3 coding sequence is TGTGCCAGCAGCTTAGGTGGGAGGAGTAATGAGCAGTTCTTC. Its translation is CASSLGGRSNEQFF.

The CDR3 DNA is TGTGCCAGCAGGGACAGGGGTCCCAATGAGCAGTTCTTC. Its translation: CASRDRGPNEQFF. This sequence joins TRBV6-5 and TRBJ2-1, with TRBD1 identical over 9 bases. From germline, CDR1 is MNHEY and CDR2 SVGAGI. The junction had 3 bases not matched to a gene; V was cut back by 6 bases and J by 6 bases. The CDR3 is 13 residues long.

The chain links TRBV6-5 to TRBJ2-7; D might be TRBD2 (5 bases). This CDR3 contains 14 residues. Germline values: CDR1 MNHEY, CDR2 SVGAGI. Trimming took 8 bases from V and 0 from J, leaving 14 bases between them. CDR3 nucleotide sequence: TGTGCCAGCCAATTGGGAGTCAACTCCTACGAGCAGTACTTC. Encoded protein: CASQLGVNSYEQYF.

The CDR3 DNA reads as TGTGCCTGGAGTGTGCCCGGGGAGATCTATGGCTACACCTTC. Its translation: CAWSVPGEIYGYTF. V gene TRBV30 combines with J gene TRBJ1-2; D not certain. The CDR3 runs to 14 residues. The V end lost 0 bases, the J end lost 4 bases, and 12 bases lay between the germline ends. Germline V CDR1 and CDR2: GTSNPN, SVGIG (reference sequence).

The chain couples TRBV7-7 to TRBJ2-2; no definite D call. Germline V CDR1 and CDR2: SSHAT, FNYEAQ (reference sequence). Deletions cut 1 base from V and 6 bases from J, with 6 bases between. CDR3 size: 13 residues. CDR3 protein: CASSLVPAGELFF. Written as DNA, the CDR3 is TGTGCCAGCAGCTTAGTTCCTGCCGGGGAGCTGTTTTTT.

The chain links TRBV27 to TRBJ1-2; D gene ambiguous. The CDR3 has 13 residues. Germline lookup yields CDR1 MNHEY and CDR2 SMNVEV (reference sequence). The V end lost 4 bases, the J end lost 5 bases, and 11 bases lay between the germline ends. The DNA of the CDR3 is TGTGCCAGCAGTTACCGGGAAGGGTATGGCTACACCTTC. Amino acid sequence: CASSYREGYGYTF.

The chain uses TRBV30 and TRBJ1-5; possible D gene TRBD1, 6 bases. The V and J ends lost 0 bases and 6 bases respectively, with 18 bases between them. Germline lookup yields CDR1 GTSNPN and CDR2 SVGIG (reference sequence). There are 16 residues in the CDR3. The CDR3 protein is CAWSVRSGQSGQPQHF. In DNA form, the CDR3 reads TGTGCCTGGAGTGTACGCAGCGGACAGTCGGGTCAGCCCCAGCATTTT.

CDR3 nucleotide sequence: TGTGCCAGCAGCTTAGTGCGGGATAGGAACACTGAAGCTTTCTTT. Protein sequence: CASSLVRDRNTEAFF. The J gene is TRBJ1-1, the V gene TRBV7-8; D call uncertain. The germline gives CDR1 SGHVS, CDR2 FQNEAQ. This CDR3 region has 15 residues. V shed 1 base and J shed 1 base, with 10 bases lying between them.

This clone came up once. The V call is TRBV6-5, the J call TRBJ1-1, with D possibly TRBD1 on 6 matching bases. The CDR3 has 13 residues. In germline, CDR1 is MNHEY, CDR2 SVGAGI. V was trimmed by 4 bases and J by 5 bases, leaving 11 bases between them. CDR3 sequence reads: CASSSAGDTEAFF. The CDR3 nucleotides are TGTGCCAGCAGTTCAGCAGGGGATACTGAAGCTTTCTTT.

The chain is built from TRBV6-1 and TRBJ2-1; 11 bases fit TRBD2. Germline CDR1 is MNHNS and CDR2 is SASEGT. The junction had 9 bases not matched to a gene; V was cut back by 1 base and J by 4 bases. CDR3 size: 18 residues. In DNA, the CDR3 is TGTGCCAGCAGTGAAGGTTGGGCTAGCGGGAGGATTTACAATGAGCAGTTCTTC. It codes for CASSEGWASGRIYNEQFF.